These 30 T cell receptor beta chains came from one sample sequenced in a study of T cells after yellow fever vaccination. TCRdb fed the 5' RACE reads into MiXCR, producing one record per CDR3 protein. The repertoire includes under 550,000 distinct CDR3 sequences, less than 25% of them detected once, and roughly a sixth sits in the top ten. The sequencing used PBMCs, collected roughly 23 days after the first yellow fever vaccination. The origin of the receptors is a man younger than 35 who received the YFV17D yellow fever vaccine.

The chain links TRBV7-2 to TRBJ2-7; 8 bases fit TRBD1. Germline V lookup: CDR1 SGHTA, CDR2 FQGNSA. Trimming at V came to 3 bases and at J to 5 bases, leaving 3 bases not matched to a gene. The CDR3 has 13 amino acids. The DNA for the CDR3 is TGTGCCAGCAGCTTTAACAGGGGGGACGAGCAGTACGTC. Translating it yields CASSFNRGDEQYV.

This clonotype has at least ten counts. This rearrangement joins TRBV12-3 or TRBV12-4 to TRBJ1-6; TRBD1 aligns across 8 bases. Trimming took 6 bases from V and 7 from J; bases not matched to a gene: 14. The CDR3 loop spans 17 amino acids. CDR3: CASSSSPTGERNSPLHF. CDR3 DNA: TGTGCCAGCAGCTCCAGCCCGACAGGGGAAAGGAATTCACCCCTCCACTTT.

A few counts support this clonotype. The chain joins TRBV12-3 or TRBV12-4 to TRBJ1-1; D gene ambiguous. The V gene lost 2 bases and the J gene lost 3 bases, with 10 bases spanning the gap. The CDR3 extends over 14 amino acids. CDR3 sequence (DNA): TGTGCCAGCAGTTTATGGCAGCTGGACACTGAAGCTTTCTTT. Translation: CASSLWQLDTEAFF.

This chain connects TRBV12-3 or TRBV12-4 to TRBJ2-1; tentative D call: TRBD2 (5 bases). The V end lost 5 bases, the J end lost 8 bases, and 10 bases lay between the germline ends. The CDR3 is 12 amino acids. The chain's CDR3 is CASSPRAYEQFF. CDR3 in DNA: TGTGCCAGCAGTCCGAGGGCATATGAGCAGTTCTTC.

The chain combines TRBV7-9 with TRBJ2-1; D is undetermined. The V gene's germline CDR1 is SEHNR and CDR2 FQNEAQ (reference sequence). V lost 5 bases to trimming and J lost 0 bases, with 17 bases between them. The CDR3 has 17 amino acids. CDR3 nucleotides: TGTGCCAGCAGCCCCCGACTGGCGGTAAGCTCCTACAATGAGCAGTTCTTC. Its translation is CASSPRLAVSSYNEQFF.

The chain combines TRBV20-1 with TRBJ2-5, with D perhaps being TRBD1 or TRBD2 (5 bases each). The CDR3 is made up of 13 amino acids. V lost 3 bases to trimming and J lost 4 bases, with 12 bases between them. The V gene's germline CDR1 is DFQATT and CDR2 SNEGSKA (reference sequence). CDR3 residues: CSASAGAPETQYF. The CDR3 region has the DNA TGCAGTGCTAGCGCCGGGGCTCCAGAGACCCAGTACTTC.

This clonotype was seen many times. The chain combines TRBV7-2 with TRBJ2-7; 12 nucleotides agree with TRBD2. The J segment lost 3 bases and the V segment lost 0 bases, leaving 3 bases of the junction unmatched. CDR3 size: 16 residues. The germline gives CDR1 SGHTA, CDR2 FQGNSA. CDR3 amino acids: CASSLAASGGDYEQYF. CDR3 nucleotides: TGTGCCAGCAGCTTAGCCGCTAGCGGGGGGGACTACGAGCAGTACTTC.

This sequence joins TRBV12-3 or TRBV12-4 and TRBJ1-2; D is possibly TRBD1 (6 bases). V lost 8 bases to trimming and J lost 4 bases, with 17 bases between them. The CDR3 covers 14 residues. CDR3 residues: CASPRGAWAYGYTF. The CDR3 DNA reads as TGTGCCAGCCCCCGGGGGGCCTGGGCCTATGGCTACACCTTC.

DNA for the CDR3: TGTGCCAGCAGCGTAGAAACAGGCAATGAGCAGTTCTTC. This encodes CASSVETGNEQFF. The chain carries TRBV9 and TRBJ2-1, with a tentative D call TRBD1 (5 bases). The CDR3 totals 13 residues. V gave up 0 bases and J gave up 6 bases, with 7 bases separating them. Germline V gene data show CDR1 as SGDLS and CDR2 as YYNGEE.

This rearrangement joins TRBV10-3 to TRBJ2-6; D possibly uses TRBD1 or TRBD2 (5 bases each). Trimming left V 3 bases short and J 3 bases short, with 15 bases between. Looked up from germline, CDR1 is ENHRY and CDR2 is SYGVKD. The CDR3 totals 17 residues. Here the CDR3 reads CAISDRNPGSGANVLTF. The CDR3 nucleotides are TGTGCCATCAGTGATCGGAACCCAGGGAGTGGGGCCAACGTCCTGACTTTC.

This clonotype was observed a handful of times. The CDR3 reads CASSFHAHTDTQYF. The CDR3 nucleotides are TGTGCCAGCAGCTTTCACGCACACACAGATACGCAGTATTTT. J is TRBJ2-3 and V is TRBV11-1; D remains unclear. Germline CDR1 and CDR2: SGHAT and FQDESV (reference sequence). The CDR3 totals 14 residues. With 3 bases removed from V and 2 bases from J, the gap between germline ends came to 9 bases.

The chain employs TRBV10-3 and TRBJ1-1, with TRBD1 identical over 7 bases. V was clipped by 6 bases and J by 0 bases; unmatched bases: 7. This CDR3 has 15 residues. Germline-derived CDR1 and CDR2 are ENHRY and SYGVKD. CDR3 nucleotides: TGTGCCATCAGAGCAGGGGGTTACCTGAACACTGAAGCTTTCTTT. This codes for CAIRAGGYLNTEAFF.

The chain couples TRBV9 to TRBJ1-6, with D tentatively TRBD1 (5 bases). Germline V CDR1 and CDR2: SGDLS, YYNGEE. The CDR3 is 13 amino acids. Trimming took off 7 bases at V and 8 bases at J, with 13 bases between the two ends. The DNA of the CDR3 is TGTGCCAGCCGGGGGAACACCTATTCACCCCTCCACTTT. It translates to CASRGNTYSPLHF.

The chain has TRBV29-1 and TRBJ1-1, with TRBD1 identical over 8 bases. Germline CDR1 SQVTM, CDR2 ANQGSEA. With 0 bases clipped from V and 6 bases from J, the junction kept 3 bases outside the gene matches. This CDR3 comprises 13 residues. CDR3 residues: CSVEDRTGPEAFF. The CDR3 nucleotides are TGCAGCGTTGAAGATCGGACAGGGCCTGAAGCTTTCTTT.

The chain is built from TRBV7-2 and TRBJ2-3; TRBD2 might be the D (7 bases). This CDR3 has 15 residues. Between the trimmed V and J ends, which lost 3 bases and 4 bases, there was a span of 14 bases. Germline lookup yields CDR1 SGHTA and CDR2 FQGNSA. CDR3 sequence: CASSFGGALADTQYF. In nucleotides, the CDR3 is TGTGCCAGCAGCTTTGGGGGGGCCCTCGCAGATACGCAGTATTTT.

The chain carries TRBV11-2 and TRBJ2-2, with 7 bases lining up with TRBD1. Germline V gene lookup returns CDR1 SGHAT and CDR2 FQNNGV. After removal of 1 base from V and 2 bases from J, the junction contained 7 bases not matched to a gene. The CDR3 consists of 17 residues. This CDR3 is CASSLVRGGLNTGELFF. DNA for the CDR3: TGTGCCAGCAGCTTAGTTCGAGGGGGCTTAAACACCGGGGAGCTGTTTTTT.

The rearrangement links TRBV7-3 to TRBJ2-5; tentatively, D is TRBD2 (7 bases). The length of the CDR3 is 14 residues. V was pared by 6 bases and J by 6 bases, with 17 bases between. CDR1 and CDR2 from the germline V gene are SGHTA and FQGTGA. In DNA, the CDR3 is TGTGCCAGCAGTCGCCTAGGGGGGGCGCAGACCCAGTACTTC. It yields the protein CASSRLGGAQTQYF.

V gene TRBV5-3 combines with J gene TRBJ2-1, with TRBD1 as a possible D gene (6 bases). TRBV5-3 belongs to the ORF category, with a function that is uncertain. V was pared by 7 bases and J by 0 bases, with 17 bases between. The length of the CDR3 is 16 residues. The CDR3 sequence: CARSQGHRSSYNEQFF. The DNA of the CDR3 is TGTGCCAGATCACAGGGTCACAGGAGCTCCTACAATGAGCAGTTCTTC.

This clonotype came up a few times. The chain uses TRBV6-5 and TRBJ1-6; D is unclear. The CDR3 length is 13 residues. In germline, CDR1 is MNHEY, CDR2 SVGAGI. With 0 bases removed from V and 14 bases from J, the gap between germline ends came to 11 bases. In DNA, the CDR3 is TGTGCCAGCAGTTACTCGGTCGTGGGCACCCTCCACTTT. Amino acids: CASSYSVVGTLHF.

This clonotype has more than one count but fewer than ten. V usage is TRBV2 and J usage is TRBJ1-1; unclear D gene. There are 17 residues in the CDR3. V lost 7 bases, J lost 8 bases, and 29 bases lay in between. Germline values: CDR1 SNHLY, CDR2 FYNNEI. This chain's CDR3 is CASNSEAWEGIEPEAFF. DNA of the CDR3: TGTGCCAGCAACTCGGAGGCCTGGGAGGGAATTGAACCGGAAGCTTTCTTT.

This clonotype has just a few counts. The chain carries TRBV20-1 and TRBJ1-2, with D perhaps matching TRBD1 (5 bases). This CDR3 is built from 14 residues. CDR1 is DFQATT, CDR2 SNEGSKA, per germline (reference sequence). Trimming took 6 bases from V and 8 from J, leaving 22 bases between them. The chain's CDR3 is CSATRDRAPEGYTF. In DNA form, the CDR3 reads TGCAGTGCGACTAGGGACCGGGCCCCGGAGGGCTACACCTTC.

This clonotype was found many times. The chain joins TRBV10-3 to TRBJ2-3; perhaps TRBD1 as D (6 bases). V lost 5 bases, J lost 0 bases, and 12 bases lay in between. This CDR3 is built from 15 residues. In germline, CDR1 is ENHRY, CDR2 SYGVKD. The CDR3 loop reads CAISTGTTSTDTQYF. The CDR3 nucleotides are TGTGCCATCAGTACTGGGACAACTAGCACAGATACGCAGTATTTT.

The rearrangement uses TRBV29-1 and TRBJ2-7, with 9 bases matching TRBD1. CDR1 SQVTM and CDR2 ANQGSEA come from the germline V gene. The CDR3 loop spans 15 amino acids. Trimming took 1 base from V and 2 from J; bases not matched to a gene: 6. Written as DNA, the CDR3 is TGCAGCGTTGAAGGTGCGGGACAGGGTCCCTACGAGCAGTACTTC. It codes for CSVEGAGQGPYEQYF.

V and J are TRBV7-3 and TRBJ2-1; 9 nucleotides match TRBD2. In germline, CDR1 is SGHTA, CDR2 FQGTGA. J lost 0 bases, V lost 2 bases, and 8 bases had no gene match. The CDR3 totals 18 residues. CDR3 protein: CASSLFGGGGSSYNEQFF. Here the CDR3 DNA reads TGTGCCAGCAGCTTATTCGGCGGGGGGGGTAGCTCCTACAATGAGCAGTTCTTC. The entire variable domain, with the rest obtained from reference TRBV7-3 and TRBJ2-1, is as follows: GAGVSQTPSNKVTEKGKYVELRCDPISGHTALYWYRQSLGQGPEFLIYFQGTGAADDSGLPNDRFFAVRPEGSVSTLKIQRTERGDSAVYLCASSLFGGGGSSYNEQFFGPGTRLTVL.

The chain carries TRBV20-1 and TRBJ2-7; 8 positions match TRBD2. The CDR3 has 16 residues. Germline V gives CDR1 DFQATT, CDR2 SNEGSKA (reference sequence). The trim removed 0 bases at V and 6 bases at J, leaving 13 bases unmatched. Written as DNA, the CDR3 is TGCAGTGCTAGAGATCGGGTCGGGGGGGCCTTCCGCGAGCAGTACGTC. It yields the protein CSARDRVGGAFREQYV.

CDR3 bases: TGTGCCAGCAGCCCCTGGACTAGCGGGGGGTCAGAGCAGTTCTTC. Amino acid sequence: CASSPWTSGGSEQFF. The gene calls are TRBV3-1 and TRBJ2-1; 14 bases are shared with TRBD2. Unmatched junction bases numbered 6, after V lost 4 bases and J lost 10 bases. Looked up from germline, CDR1 is LGHDT and CDR2 is YNNKEL (reference sequence). The CDR3 contains 15 residues.

The chain has TRBV29-1 and TRBJ2-3; D ambiguous. Germline CDR1 reads SQVTM; CDR2 reads ANQGSEA. There are 11 residues in the CDR3. Trimming removed 4 bases at V and 6 bases at J, with 8 bases between. The CDR3 DNA reads TGCAGCGTTGGACTGCAGGATACGCAGTATTTT. It encodes CSVGLQDTQYF.

The CDR3: CASSFKENRRETQYF. In DNA, the CDR3 is TGTGCCAGCAGCTTCAAGGAAAACCGGCGGGAGACCCAGTACTTC. J is TRBJ2-5 and V is TRBV5-5; D is unresolved. Trimming removed 2 bases from V and 5 bases from J, with 16 bases in between. Germline values: CDR1 SGHKS, CDR2 YYEKEE (reference sequence). The CDR3 is 15 residues long.

This clonotype has a handful of counts. The rearrangement joins TRBV9 to TRBJ1-2; 7 nucleotides agree with TRBD1. Trimming cost V 0 bases and J 8 bases; bases outside gene matches: 7. Germline CDR1 SGDLS, CDR2 YYNGEE. This CDR3 contains 14 residues. Written as DNA, the CDR3 is TGTGCCAGCAGCGTAGATGCCAGGGGGGCAGGCTACACCTTC. Translation: CASSVDARGAGYTF.

The chain joins TRBV5-1 to TRBJ2-2; D unresolved. Germline values: CDR1 SGHRS, CDR2 YFSETQ. The length of the CDR3 is 14 residues. V was trimmed by 0 bases and J by 1 base, leaving 4 bases between them. Here the CDR3 DNA reads TGCGCCAGCAGCTTGGGCAAGAACACCGGGGAGCTGTTTTTT. This encodes CASSLGKNTGELFF. The full variable domain, with the rest looked up from reference TRBV5-1 and TRBJ2-2, is KAGVTQTPRYLIKTRGQQVTLSCSPISGHRSVSWYQQTPGQGLQFLFEYFSETQRNKGNFPGRFSGRQFSNSRSEMNVSTLELGDSALYLCASSLGKNTGELFFGEGSRLTVL.